These T cell receptor beta chains were read from a single sample in a study of regulatory T cells in long-lasting Graves disease. A single record per CDR3 protein comes from TCRdb applying MiXCR to the multiplex PCR reads. The profile shows about half a million distinct CDR3 sequences, about 12% of them singletons. The same sample was also used in a study of T cells in Graves' hyperthyroidism and ophthalmopathy.

The sample here was peripheral blood mononuclear cells (PBMCs), taken at new diagnosis, from a patient treated with antithyroid drugs. These receptors were obtained from a woman in her 30s with Graves disease. The conserved cysteine and the conserved F or W are not part of the CDR3 here.

V,CDR3
TRBV3-1,ASSQLIGHSDTQY
TRBV9,ASSVGLGGTEAF
TRBV20-1,SARFPGLAGYNEQF
TRBV4-1,ASSQAPGQLPYGYT
TRBV19,ASSALAGSSTDTQY
TRBV7-9,ASSHDTSGRSYEQY
TRBV29-1,SVEGQGSSGANVLT
TRBV4-1,ASSQGLAVAKNIQY
TRBV27,ASSLNASPDTQY
TRBV7-9,ASSLADEKLF
TRBV7-8,ASSLGRGGGRYNEQF
TRBV7-2,ASSLGREGTQY
TRBV5-5,ASSRSGVRYNEQF
TRBV28,ASSLVQPVGDQPQH
TRBV7-8,ASSLPGAGNQPQH
TRBV30,AWSRGPLQPGKAAEAF
TRBV6-2/TRBV6-3,ASSYGRLYEQY
TRBV4-3,ASSQDLARGYTEAF
TRBV4-3,ASSPPVGESYNEQF
TRBV7-9,ASSFIKRESTQY
TRBV2,ASIWGANTGELF
TRBV11-2,ASSSFGGGAETQY
TRBV6-1,ASTNGGRVTQY
TRBV6-5,ASSYSGRINYGYT
TRBV7-2,ASSPGGPRTDTQY
TRBV10-1,ASSDLNQGVSREQF
TRBV7-9,ASSVALTGAGELF
TRBV7-2,ASSAVAGAYNEQF
TRBV6-2/TRBV6-3,ASRSMGNYEQY
TRBV10-3,AISNSGPPNTGELF
TRBV2,ASRRTSGAYEQY
TRBV6-1,ASGYRVGTEAF
TRBV7-2,ASSPSPIPGTEAF
TRBV15,ATSSGGGTTYEQY
TRBV4-3,ASSLWLDRVMPGELF
TRBV28,ASSLPPGQIYNEQF
TRBV7-3,ASSFTAGGIGELF
TRBV6-1,ASSIVSNYGYT
TRBV11-2,ASSLTPSGIIFNEQF
TRBV3-1,ASSQEMGKLF
TRBV20-1,SARDRRRSSYEQY
TRBV7-9,ASSLAGQGGNEKLF
TRBV6-1,ASSKLGQAEAKNIQY
TRBV27,ASSLSFRDRVPTATNEKLF
TRBV10-3,AISDPRDRNTEAF